What follows are 21 T cell receptor beta chains derived from one specimen sequenced in a study of early T cells in non-severe SARS-CoV-2 infection (dated by TCRdb to the early 2020s). The method behind the library was 5' RACE. Instrument used: NextSeq 500. TCRdb reran the public reads through fastp at Q25 and MiXCR, keeping productive beta chains. Duplicate CDR3 protein sequences are folded into a single record with the most common DNA and genes. A total of about 110,000 distinct CDR3 sequences appear in this sample, roughly an eighth of them only once. Around 3.2% of the sample belongs to the ten largest clones. Sample: whole blood. These TCRs come from an adult who was a healthcare worker with PCR-confirmed SARS-CoV-2 infection or an uninfected control (not recorded which).

This clonotype showed up many times. The CDR3 loop reads CASSPGGAEAFF. CDR3 DNA: TGCGCCAGCAGCCCAGGAGGGGCTGAAGCTTTCTTT. The chain couples TRBV5-1 to TRBJ1-1; TRBD1 is a possible D gene (5 bases). V lost 4 bases and J 6 bases, leaving 10 bases between the germline ends. Germline CDR1 reads SGHRS; CDR2 reads YFSETQ. The CDR3 length is 12 residues.

The rearrangement joins TRBV12-3 or TRBV12-4 to TRBJ1-1; possible D gene TRBD1, 5 bases. This CDR3 is 12 amino acids long. Trimming pared 0 bases from V and 7 bases from J, leaving 6 bases between. CDR3 DNA: TGTGCCAGCAGTTTAGCAACAGGTGAAGCTTTCTTT. As protein: CASSLATGEAFF.

This clonotype was found a few times. This rearrangement joins TRBV29-1 to TRBJ1-5, with 8 bases matching TRBD1. Germline CDR1 and CDR2: SQVTM and ANQGSEA. This CDR3 has 13 residues. V trimming: 7 bases; J trimming: 2 bases; junction bases outside the gene matches: 4. CDR3 bases: TGCAGCGCTGCAGGGGGCGGCAATCAGCCCCAGCATTTT. Protein sequence: CSAAGGGNQPQHF.

The table lists this clonotype with many counts. The chain employs TRBV24-1 and TRBJ2-1, with a possible D match to TRBD2 (5 bases). This CDR3 has 15 amino acids. Per germline, CDR1 KGHDR and CDR2 SFDVKD. V shed 4 bases and J shed 6 bases, with 15 bases lying between them. The CDR3, as DNA: TGTGCCACCAGTGACCCCCGCGGGCCTAGCAATGAGCAGTTCTTC. It is translated as CATSDPRGPSNEQFF.

This clonotype showed up just a few times. V and J are TRBV3-1 and TRBJ1-6; D remains ambiguous. The CDR3 is 13 amino acids. CDR1 LGHDT and CDR2 YNNKEL come from the germline V gene (reference sequence). V shed 4 bases and J shed 7 bases, with 8 bases lying between them. The CDR3 DNA is TGTGCCAGCAGCCTTCTAGCCAATTCACCCCTCCACTTT. This translates into CASSLLANSPLHF.

The V gene is TRBV29-1, the J gene TRBJ1-1; no firm D call. V dropped 7 bases and J dropped 4 bases, with 13 bases sitting between them. From germline, CDR1 is SQVTM and CDR2 ANQGSEA. The CDR3 consists of 12 residues. CDR3: CSATGVGTEAFF. The CDR3 nucleotides read TGCAGCGCCACGGGTGTCGGCACTGAAGCTTTCTTT.

This clonotype was detected many times. This CDR3 is CASSLRLGQFF. CDR3 in DNA: TGTGCCAGCAGCCTTCGTCTGGGGCAGTTCTTC. The gene calls are TRBV12-3 or TRBV12-4 and TRBJ2-1; no clear D gene. CDR3 size: 11 residues. With 6 bases removed from V and 12 bases from J, the gap between germline ends came to 12 bases.

The chain employs TRBV12-3 or TRBV12-4 and TRBJ2-5, with D possibly matching TRBD1 (6 bases). This CDR3 has 14 residues. V was shortened by 5 bases and J by 5 bases, with 15 bases between the two germline ends. CDR3 sequence reads: CASSPDRRPETQYF. The CDR3 region has the DNA TGTGCCAGCAGTCCCGACAGGCGTCCGGAGACCCAGTACTTC.

The table lists this clonotype with a few counts. The chain joins TRBV10-3 to TRBJ2-1; the D gene is possibly TRBD2 (5 bases). V gave up 0 bases and J gave up 0 bases, with 6 bases separating them. The CDR3 consists of 15 residues. Germline lookup yields CDR1 ENHRY and CDR2 SYGVKD. The CDR3 sequence: CAISESGSSYNEQFF. In nucleotides, the CDR3 is TGTGCCATCAGTGAGTCGGGGAGCTCCTACAATGAGCAGTTCTTC.

This clonotype was seen ten or more times. The J gene is TRBJ1-3, the V gene TRBV6-2 or TRBV6-3; D call uncertain. CDR1 MNHEY and CDR2 SVGEGT come from the germline V gene. There are 12 residues in the CDR3. Trimming left V 7 bases short and J 2 bases short, with 6 bases between. CDR3 DNA: TGTGCCAGCACCGATCCTGGAAACACCATATATTTT. This sequence encodes CASTDPGNTIYF.

The rearrangement links TRBV28 to TRBJ2-1; a weak D match, TRBD1 (6 bases). The CDR3 length is 14 residues. Germline V CDR1 and CDR2: MDHEN, SYDVKM. V lost 10 bases to trimming and J lost 9 bases, with 22 bases between them. The CDR3 nucleotides read TGTGCCACCCCAAAACCCGGGACAAGGGGTGAGCAGTTCTTC. Protein product: CATPKPGTRGEQFF.

This clonotype was found a few times. The chain carries TRBV12-3 or TRBV12-4 and TRBJ1-2; D is unclear. Trimming removed 3 bases from V and 8 bases from J, with 10 bases in between. The CDR3 runs to 12 residues. CDR3 nucleotide sequence: TGTGCCAGCAGTTTTGGTTCCGGGGGCTACACCTTC. Its translation: CASSFGSGGYTF.

This clonotype has a count of ten or more. J is TRBJ1-1 and V is TRBV29-1; tentatively, D is TRBD1 (5 bases). The CDR3 totals 11 residues. Germline lookup yields CDR1 SQVTM and CDR2 ANQGSEA. V was clipped by 5 bases and J by 4 bases, with 8 bases between them. The CDR3 DNA is TGCAGCGTTAGAAGGGGCACTGAAGCTTTCTTT. Its translation is CSVRRGTEAFF.

Ten or more counts support this clonotype. The chain recombines TRBV6-1 with TRBJ1-1; 8 nucleotides agree with TRBD1. Unmatched junction bases numbered 12, after V lost 2 bases and J lost 1 base. The CDR3 length is 18 residues. Looked up from germline, CDR1 is MNHNS and CDR2 is SASEGT. The CDR3 here is CASSESPPQGASNTEAFF. DNA of the CDR3: TGTGCCAGCAGTGAATCCCCCCCCCAGGGGGCATCGAACACTGAAGCTTTCTTT.

Many counts were recorded for this clonotype. The chain combines TRBV12-3 or TRBV12-4 with TRBJ2-1; a possible D gene is TRBD2 (5 bases). Trimming took off 8 bases at V and 6 bases at J, with 14 bases between the two ends. CDR3 length: 13 amino acids. The CDR3 protein is CASRYGVVNEQFF. In DNA form, the CDR3 reads TGTGCCAGCCGTTACGGGGTTGTCAATGAGCAGTTCTTC.

This clonotype was picked up many times. This sequence joins TRBV6-1 and TRBJ2-5, with D maybe TRBD2 (6 bases). The CDR3 runs 12 residues. V was pared by 5 bases and J by 5 bases, with 9 bases between. Looked up from germline, CDR1 is MNHNS and CDR2 is SASEGT. The CDR3 DNA is TGTGCCAGCAGTTTCGGGGGTGAGACCCAGTACTTC. It translates to CASSFGGETQYF.

In this sample, this clonotype turned up a few times. The rearrangement joins TRBV2 to TRBJ1-1; 7 bases align to TRBD1. There are 15 residues in the CDR3. Germline V gives CDR1 SNHLY, CDR2 FYNNEI. J gave up 8 bases and V 5 bases, and 14 bases lay outside the gene matches. The CDR3 loop is CASSPQMQGEGEAFF. CDR3 in DNA: TGTGCCAGCAGTCCCCAAATGCAGGGGGAGGGGGAAGCTTTCTTT.

The chain employs TRBV30 and TRBJ1-1; TRBD1 agrees at 9 bases. This CDR3 has 13 amino acids. Germline assignment: CDR1 GTSNPN and CDR2 SVGIG (reference sequence). After removal of 3 bases from V and 4 bases from J, the junction contained 3 bases not matched to a gene. CDR3 amino acids: CAWSATGGTEAFF. The CDR3 DNA reads TGTGCCTGGAGCGCGACAGGGGGCACTGAAGCTTTCTTT.

This clonotype was detected a few times. This chain links TRBV20-1 with TRBJ1-1; D remains ambiguous. Germline loops: CDR1 DFQATT, CDR2 SNEGSKA (reference sequence). Trimming took off 3 bases at V and 5 bases at J, with 13 bases between the two ends. This CDR3 has 13 amino acids. The CDR3 DNA is TGCAGTGCTAGTACCCCGGGAAGGACTGAAGCTTTCTTT. This codes for CSASTPGRTEAFF.

This chain connects TRBV6-5 to TRBJ1-2; no clear D gene. The V end lost 8 bases, the J end lost 8 bases, and 9 bases lay between the germline ends. The germline V gene encodes CDR1 MNHEY and CDR2 SVGAGI. The CDR3 has 10 residues. CDR3 residues: CASVWVGYTF. The CDR3 nucleotides are TGTGCCAGCGTTTGGGTAGGCTACACCTTC.

This clonotype was seen only a few times. The chain carries TRBV19 and TRBJ2-5; D is uncertain. The CDR3 consists of 15 residues. Germline V gives CDR1 LNHDA, CDR2 SQIVND (reference sequence). Between the trimmed V and J ends, which lost 3 bases and 4 bases, there was a span of 15 bases. The chain's CDR3 is CASSIGVSPRETQYF. The CDR3 DNA sequence: TGTGCCAGTAGTATCGGAGTCAGCCCCCGAGAGACCCAGTACTTC.